The clone carrying this TCR beta chain was found many times. What it binds is unknown. This entry belongs to a study of T-cell reconstitution after alpha-beta-depleted transplantation in children. General study points: Surviving recipient T cells and thymic progenitors underlay high day-60 TCRbeta diversity in some patients. It was newly produced T cells that mostly accounted for T-cell counts and diversity one year after transplant. Expanded clones from the graft, numbering several hundred, reportedly supplied alpha-beta T cells about two months after transplant.

V lost 6 bases, J lost 7 bases, and 18 bases lay in between. The CDR3 is made up of 15 amino acids. Germline assignment: CDR1 MNHEY and CDR2 SMNVEV (reference sequence). A TCRbeta library incorporating unique molecular identifiers was prepared. A single record per CDR3 protein comes from TCRdb applying MiXCR to the PCR reads. The sample records approximately 110,000 distinct CDR3 sequences, 23% being singletons. This specimen was PBMCs, mostly from graft donor cells, taken 180 days after TCRalphabeta/CD19-depleted stem cell transplant. The TCR was taken from a male patient between 2 and 9 years old who had a stem cell transplant for chronic granulomatous disease, so the T cells may come from the graft donor. This chain joins TRBV27 and TRBJ1-4, with D perhaps TRBD1 (5 bases). For the CDR3, the DNA is TGTGCCAGCAGCGATCTTGTTGGGGGGGGTGAAAAACTGTTTTTT. Protein product: CASSDLVGGGEKLFF.